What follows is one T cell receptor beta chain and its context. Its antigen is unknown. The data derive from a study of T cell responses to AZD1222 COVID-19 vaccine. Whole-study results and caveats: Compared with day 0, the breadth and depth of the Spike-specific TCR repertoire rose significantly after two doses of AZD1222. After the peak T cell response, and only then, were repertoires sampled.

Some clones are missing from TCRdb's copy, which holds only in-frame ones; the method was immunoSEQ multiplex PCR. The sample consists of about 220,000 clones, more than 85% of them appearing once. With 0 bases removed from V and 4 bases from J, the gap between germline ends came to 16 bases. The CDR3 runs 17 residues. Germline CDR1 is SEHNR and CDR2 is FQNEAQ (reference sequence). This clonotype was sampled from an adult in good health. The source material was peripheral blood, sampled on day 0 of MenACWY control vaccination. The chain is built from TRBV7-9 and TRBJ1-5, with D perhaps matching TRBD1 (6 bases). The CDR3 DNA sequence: TGTGCCAGCAGCTTAGCCGGGCGAGGGGGGCCAAATCAGCCCCAGCATTTT. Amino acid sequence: CASSLAGRGGPNQPQHF.